This section outlines one TCR beta chain sequence together with its context. Likely a read error: the CDR3 ends without its conserved phenylalanine or tryptophan. The sample is drawn from a study of sequential checkpoint blockade in melanoma. Study summary: Maintenance nivolumab came after either treatment sequence.

The CDR3 is 14 residues long. J gave up 6 bases and V 5 bases, and 3 bases lay outside the gene matches. Germline loops: CDR1 SGHTA, CDR2 FQGNSA. Noted treatment: randomized to nivolumab then ipilimumab (arm A) or the reverse (arm B). Patients had received no earlier DNA-damaging chemotherapy. Live CD3+CD8+ CD19− CD56− cells were sorted from PBMCs. The assay was immunoSEQ multiplex PCR, and TCRdb's table has in-frame clones only and misses some. The repertoire holds 25,000 to 30,000 clones, with about 77% as singletons. The receptor was isolated from a human donor with melanoma. The V gene is TRBV7-2, the J gene TRBJ2-7; 14 bases agree with TRBD2. This specimen was CD8+ T cells sorted from blood (inferred from file names), taken from a patient given nivolumab and ipilimumab in sequence. This chain's CDR3 is CASSMGLAGVEQYL. The CDR3 region has the DNA TGTGCCAGCAGCATGGGACTAGCGGGAGTCGAGCAGTACCTC.